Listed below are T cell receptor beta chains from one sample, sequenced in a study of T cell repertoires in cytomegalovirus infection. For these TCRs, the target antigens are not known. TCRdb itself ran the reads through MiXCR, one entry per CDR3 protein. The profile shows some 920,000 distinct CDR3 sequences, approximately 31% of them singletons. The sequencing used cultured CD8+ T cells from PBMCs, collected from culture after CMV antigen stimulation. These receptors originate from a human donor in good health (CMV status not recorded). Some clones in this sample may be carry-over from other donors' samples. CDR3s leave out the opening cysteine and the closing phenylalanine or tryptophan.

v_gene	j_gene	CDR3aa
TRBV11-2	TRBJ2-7	ASSWRGSYEQY
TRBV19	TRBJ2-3	ASSIGALRPVTDTQY
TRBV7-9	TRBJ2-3	ASSRIGGLVDTQY
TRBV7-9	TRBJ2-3	ASSVRLAGGTTDTQY
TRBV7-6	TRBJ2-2	ASSLASGAGTGELF
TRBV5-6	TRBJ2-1	ASSPRGATSGGYNEQF
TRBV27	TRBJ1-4	ASSPLGATNEKLF
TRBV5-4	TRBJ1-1	ASSSRGQGPEAF
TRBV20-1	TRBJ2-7	SAQPPTETYEQY
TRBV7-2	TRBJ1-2	ASSLVQGTYGYT
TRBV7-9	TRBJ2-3	ASSLEVAITDTQY
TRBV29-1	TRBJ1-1	SVVWGLNTEAF
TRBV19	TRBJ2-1	ASMGGYSSYNEQF
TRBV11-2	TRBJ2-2	ASSSAGPNTGELF
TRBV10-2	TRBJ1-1	ASSESPGTVTEAF